Given below is one T cell receptor beta chain in context. This entry comes from a study of blood T cell repertoires in COVID-19. Study background: Donors in the United States, Italy and Spain gave samples during acute or convalescent COVID-19. PBMCs, B-cell-depleted T cells, or T cells provided the cDNA or gDNA that made up the material.

In the original processing: Estimation of nucleated cell counts was performed using reference gene primer amplification. Only in-frame clones appear in the TCRdb table, and some are missing; sequencing was by immunoSEQ multiplex PCR. For V, J and clone size, that table is used; D and trimming come from the DNA. Among 90,000 to 120,000 clones, approximately 83% were seen once, and the ten largest hold under 5%. With V trimmed by 4 bases and J by 0 bases, 2 bases remained unmatched. This CDR3 spans 14 amino acids. Germline V gene lookup returns CDR1 SGHTS and CDR2 YDEGEE. The sequenced material came from peripheral blood. This TCR was sampled from a woman between 65 and 79 years old with acute or convalescent COVID-19. The chain combines TRBV5-8 with TRBJ1-1; 8 nucleotides line up with TRBD1. The CDR3 sequence is CASSPDRVNTEAFF. The CDR3 DNA is TGTGCCAGCAGCCCGGACAGGGTGAACACTGAAGCTTTCTTT.